These 13 T cell receptor beta chains came from one sample sequenced in a study of cytomegalovirus exposure and HLA in healthy donors. PCR was performed using 60 Vbeta and 13 Jbeta primers. Assay used: immunoSEQ multiplex PCR; TCRdb lists only in-frame clones, some missing. Of around 50,000 clones listed, roughly four fifths are singletons. What was sequenced was PBMCs. The receptors originated from a man aged 25 to 45 in good health and CMV-seronegative.

The chain combines TRBV21-1 with TRBJ2-4; the table's D call, TRBD2, has no DNA check behind it. TRBV21-1 is listed as a pseudogene. The CDR3 loop spans 18 amino acids. The CDR3 coding sequence is TGTGCCAGCGACGGACTAGCGGGAGGGCCGTTGGCCAAAAACATTCAGTACTTC. This sequence encodes CASDGLAGGPLAKNIQYF.

Only one count was recorded for this clone. The chain employs TRBV6-5 and TRBJ1-2; D unclear. Germline loops: CDR1 MNHEY, CDR2 SVGAGI. The CDR3 covers 12 residues. V lost 5 bases and J lost 4, with 8 bases in between. CDR3 protein: CASSTDSYGYTF. In nucleotides, the CDR3 is TGTGCCAGCAGTACAGATTCCTATGGCTACACCTTC.

The V and J genes are TRBV7-3 and TRBJ1-1, with a possible D match to TRBD1 (5 bases). Trimming shortened V by 5 bases and J by 1 base, and 14 bases separated the two germline ends. Germline V gene lookup returns CDR1 SGHTA and CDR2 FQGTGA. The CDR3 runs to 15 residues. The CDR3 spells CASSRSGTENTEAFF. The CDR3 DNA reads as TGTGCCAGCAGCAGAAGTGGGACTGAGAACACTGAAGCTTTCTTT.

The rearrangement uses TRBV7-3 and TRBJ2-7, with D possibly matching TRBD1 (5 bases). Trimming shortened V by 0 bases and J by 0 bases, and 6 bases separated the two germline ends. Germline assignment: CDR1 SGHTA and CDR2 FQGTGA. The CDR3 runs to 14 residues. This chain's CDR3 is CASSLTGDSYEQYF. As DNA, the CDR3 is TGTGCCAGCAGCTTAACAGGGGACTCCTACGAGCAGTACTTC.

V and J are TRBV11-2 and TRBJ1-4; D unclear. Trimming removed 5 bases at V and 3 bases at J, with 7 bases between. CDR3 size: 13 residues. Germline-derived CDR1 and CDR2 are SGHAT and FQNNGV. CDR3: CASSPPANEKLFF. DNA of the CDR3: TGTGCCAGCAGCCCCCCGGCTAATGAAAAACTGTTTTTT.

The chain has TRBV4-1 and TRBJ1-2; TRBD1 agrees at 7 bases. Germline-derived CDR1 and CDR2 are MGHRA and YSYEKL. CDR3 length equals 16 residues. J gave up 6 bases and V 7 bases, and 17 bases lay outside the gene matches. This chain's CDR3 is CASTPRISTGLDGYTF. DNA of the CDR3: TGCGCCAGCACCCCAAGGATTTCGACAGGGCTTGATGGCTACACCTTC.

This chain uses TRBV27 with TRBJ2-7; D remains unclear. The CDR3 length is 12 residues. Per germline, CDR1 MNHEY and CDR2 SMNVEV (reference sequence). V was clipped by 5 bases and J by 3 bases, with 8 bases between them. The CDR3 region is CASSNNNYEQYF. CDR3 nucleotide sequence: TGTGCCAGCAGTAACAATAACTACGAGCAGTACTTC.

In this sample, this clone turned up a few times. The chain joins TRBV7-3 to TRBJ2-6; 9 nucleotides line up with TRBD2. Germline lookup yields CDR1 SGHTA and CDR2 FQGTGA. V dropped 5 bases and J dropped 0; count of bases not matched to a gene: 8. The CDR3 is 18 residues long. The CDR3 nucleotides read TGTGCCAGCAGCCTCAGCGGGGGGACAAACTCTGGGGCCAACGTCCTGACTTTC. This sequence encodes CASSLSGGTNSGANVLTF.

This clone is a singleton in its sample. The chain's CDR3 is CASSLASGDYEQYF. The CDR3 DNA sequence: TGTGCCAGCAGCTTAGCTTCGGGTGACTACGAGCAGTACTTC. The rearrangement uses TRBV7-2 and TRBJ2-7; D call uncertain. Trimming took 0 bases from V and 3 from J, leaving 9 bases between them. This CDR3 spans 14 amino acids. Germline CDR1 is SGHTA and CDR2 is FQGNSA. Based on the CDR3 plus reference TRBV7-2 and TRBJ2-7, the full variable domain is GAGVSQSPSNKVTEKGKDVELRCDPISGHTALYWYRQSLGQGLEFLIYFQGNSAPDKSGLPSDRFSAERTGGSVSTLTIQRTQQEDSAVYLCASSLASGDYEQYFGPGTRLTVT.

The rearrangement links TRBV7-2 to TRBJ1-5; a possible D gene is TRBD1 (6 bases). Per germline, CDR1 SGHTA and CDR2 FQGNSA. Trimming removed 2 bases at V and 1 base at J, with 18 bases between. The length of the CDR3 is 18 residues. The CDR3 loop is CASSLLGALLGSNQPQHF. CDR3 in DNA: TGTGCCAGCAGCTTATTGGGGGCTCTACTAGGGAGCAATCAGCCCCAGCATTTT. Together with reference TRBV7-2 and TRBJ1-5, the CDR3 gives the full variable domain: GAGVSQSPSNKVTEKGKDVELRCDPISGHTALYWYRQSLGQGLEFLIYFQGNSAPDKSGLPSDRFSAERTGGSVSTLTIQRTQQEDSAVYLCASSLLGALLGSNQPQHFGDGTRLSIL.

This clone was observed once. This chain connects TRBV18 to TRBJ1-5, with D unresolved. The germline CDR1 and CDR2 sequences are KGHSH and LQKENI. V was pared by 2 bases and J by 4 bases, with 6 bases between. The CDR3 sequence is 13 residues long. CDR3 nucleotide sequence: TGTGCCAGCTCACCAGGCCGTAATCAGCCCCAGCATTTT. It encodes CASSPGRNQPQHF.

The chain links TRBV7-3 to TRBJ1-2; D gene uncertain. CDR3 length: 15 residues. The germline V and J ends were trimmed by 1 base and 6 bases, with 15 bases remaining between them. Germline V gene lookup returns CDR1 SGHTA and CDR2 FQGTGA. The CDR3 nucleotides are TGTGCCAGCAGCTTAAGTGGCCCGGGAGGACATGGCTACACCTTC. As protein: CASSLSGPGGHGYTF.

The chain is built from TRBV4-1 and TRBJ2-1; TRBD2 aligns across 7 bases. The CDR3 extends over 15 amino acids. Germline assignment: CDR1 MGHRA and CDR2 YSYEKL. With 5 bases clipped from V and 3 bases from J, the junction kept 7 bases outside the gene matches. As DNA, the CDR3 is TGCGCCAGCAGCGCTAGCGGTGGGGTCTACAATGAGCAGTTCTTC. It yields the protein CASSASGGVYNEQFF.